This is a list of T cell receptor beta chains from one sample in a study of T-cell reconstitution after alpha-beta-depleted transplantation in children. TCRdb reanalysed the PCR reads using MiXCR and keeps one entry per CDR3 protein. The sample lists about 580,000 distinct CDR3 sequences, over 20% occurring once. This sample comprised PBMCs, obtained before TCRalphabeta/CD19-depleted stem cell transplant. These receptors were collected from a boy less than two years old with Wiskott-Aldrich syndrome, due to receive a stem cell transplant. The CDR3 runs from the conserved cysteine through the conserved F or W. Each record gives: V gene, J gene, D gene, clone size, CDR3 DNA, CDR3 protein. The D gene is left open where the match is weak. Clone size is not always given. Where it is, it says once, few, many or a class for expanded clones.

V: TRBV2; J: TRBJ2-7; D: NA; size: NA; DNA: TGTGCCAGCAGGGTTACCTACGAGCAGTACTTC; CDR3: CASRVTYEQYF
V: TRBV19; J: TRBJ2-7; D: NA; size: few; DNA: TGTGCCAGCAAAAGAAGCTCAGTTACCTACGAGCAGTACTTC; CDR3: CASKRSSVTYEQYF
V: TRBV20-1; J: TRBJ2-1; D: NA; size: NA; DNA: TGCAGTGCTAATCTCAGGGGTAAGGGCAATGAGCAGTTCTTC; CDR3: CSANLRGKGNEQFF
V: TRBV15; J: TRBJ2-3; D: NA; size: NA; DNA: TGTGCCACCAGCAGAGAGGGGTCAGGCATTGCAGATACGCAGTATTTT; CDR3: CATSREGSGIADTQYF
V: TRBV10-2; J: TRBJ2-1; D: TRBD2; size: NA; DNA: TGCGCCAGCAGTGAAACGGGAGGGGCCTACAATGAGCAGTTCTTC; CDR3: CASSETGGAYNEQFF
V: TRBV28; J: TRBJ2-7; D: NA; size: NA; DNA: TGTGCCACCACCTGGGTAGGGGCGCGTCTCGAGCAGTACTTC; CDR3: CATTWVGARLEQYF
V: TRBV21-1; J: TRBJ1-1; D: NA; size: few; DNA: TGTGCCAGCAGCAGGGGAGTGAAGACTGAAGCTTTCTTT; CDR3: CASSRGVKTEAFF
V: TRBV10-3; J: TRBJ2-4; D: TRBD2; size: few; DNA: TGTGCCATCAGTGAGCCAGGAGCGGGAGGACTTCTAGCCAAAAACATTCAGTACTTC; CDR3: CAISEPGAGGLLAKNIQYF
V: TRBV20-1; J: TRBJ2-1; D: NA; size: NA; DNA: TGCAGTTCTAGAAGCGACTACGGATTTTACAATGAGCAGTTCTTC; CDR3: CSSRSDYGFYNEQFF
V: TRBV5-1; J: TRBJ2-1; D: TRBD2; size: NA; DNA: TGCGCCAGCAGCACAGCCGTGGGACTAGCGGCCCCCTACAATGAGCAGTTCTTC; CDR3: CASSTAVGLAAPYNEQFF
V: TRBV28; J: TRBJ2-1; D: TRBD2; size: few; DNA: TGTGCCAGCAGACTGGGGTGCACCGGGACTAGCGGGAAAAAATTAGTTGAGCAGTTCTTC; CDR3: CASRLGCTGTSGKKLVEQFF
V: TRBV5-1; J: TRBJ2-3; D: TRBD2; size: few; DNA: TGCGCCAGCAGCGCCCTACTAGCGGGATTTCAAGATACGCAGTATTTT; CDR3: CASSALLAGFQDTQYF
V: TRBV18; J: TRBJ2-3; D: TRBD2; size: NA; DNA: TGTGCCAGCTCACCAAGGACTAGCGGAATCACAGATACGCAGTATTTT; CDR3: CASSPRTSGITDTQYF
V: TRBV7-7; J: TRBJ2-7; D: TRBD1; size: NA; DNA: TGTGCCAGCAGCATGGGACAGGGCGGGTTTTACGAGCAGTACTTC; CDR3: CASSMGQGGFYEQYF
V: TRBV5-1; J: TRBJ2-2; D: NA; size: few; DNA: TGCGCCAGCAGGGGGGCAGGAGGGAACACCGGGGAGCTGTTTTTT; CDR3: CASRGAGGNTGELFF
V: TRBV11-2; J: TRBJ2-1; D: TRBD2; size: NA; DNA: TGTGCCAGCAGCTTAGGTACTAGCGGGAGTTTCGATGAGCAGTTCTTC; CDR3: CASSLGTSGSFDEQFF
V: TRBV6-1; J: TRBJ2-2; D: NA; size: NA; DNA: TGTGCCAGCAGCGTAAGGACATTCAACACCGGGGAGCTGTTTTTT; CDR3: CASSVRTFNTGELFF
V: TRBV5-6; J: TRBJ2-6; D: TRBD1; size: few; DNA: TGTGCCAGCAGCTTAGTGTCAGGGGGTCTGTCGGGGGCCAACGTCCTGACTTTC; CDR3: CASSLVSGGLSGANVLTF
V: TRBV20-1; J: TRBJ2-3; D: NA; size: many; DNA: TGCAGTGCTGCCCGGCTATTCGGCCGAGGCCCAGATACGCAGTATTTT; CDR3: CSAARLFGRGPDTQYF
V: TRBV27; J: TRBJ1-6; D: NA; size: few; DNA: TGTGCCAGCAGTTTCAGGGCCACTAATTCACCCCTCCACTTT; CDR3: CASSFRATNSPLHF
V: TRBV2; J: TRBJ2-4; D: TRBD2; size: few; DNA: TGTGCCAGCAGTGGGACTAGCGGGAAGGCCAAAAACATTCAGTACTTC; CDR3: CASSGTSGKAKNIQYF
V: TRBV27; J: TRBJ1-1; D: NA; size: NA; DNA: TGTGCCAGCAGTTTGGGAGGGGAATGGGACACTGAAGCTTTCTTT; CDR3: CASSLGGEWDTEAFF
V: TRBV7-9; J: TRBJ2-7; D: NA; size: few; DNA: TGTGCCAGCAGCCACCACGTTGCTGGGCCAGGCTCCTACGAGCAGTACTTC; CDR3: CASSHHVAGPGSYEQYF
V: TRBV10-3; J: TRBJ2-7; D: TRBD1; size: NA; DNA: TGTGCCATCAGCCCGGGACAGAGCCCCTACGAGCAGTACTTC; CDR3: CAISPGQSPYEQYF
V: TRBV12-3/TRBV12-4; J: TRBJ2-7; D: NA; size: NA; DNA: TGTGCCAGCAGTTTATGGCAGGGGAGCGAGCAGTACTTC; CDR3: CASSLWQGSEQYF
V: TRBV20-1; J: TRBJ2-1; D: NA; size: NA; DNA: TGCAGTGCTAGAGATGTGAGGGACGCCTGGGTCGATGAGCAGTTCTTC; CDR3: CSARDVRDAWVDEQFF
V: TRBV9; J: TRBJ2-5; D: TRBD2; size: NA; DNA: TGTGCCAGCAGCCGAGCGGCGAGCGGGGGTTACCAAGAGACCCAGTACTTC; CDR3: CASSRAASGGYQETQYF
V: TRBV19; J: TRBJ1-1; D: NA; size: NA; DNA: TGTGCCAGTAGTGACGCAAGAGGGGGGGTCCCTGAAGCTTTCTTT; CDR3: CASSDARGGVPEAFF
V: TRBV29-1; J: TRBJ1-6; D: NA; size: few; DNA: TGCAGCGTTGCGGGAGGGAGTAATTCACCCCTCCACTTT; CDR3: CSVAGGSNSPLHF
V: TRBV20-1; J: TRBJ1-1; D: NA; size: NA; DNA: TGCAGTGCTAGAGGGGCAGGTAGGGTACCAGGAGGGAACACTGAAGCTTTCTTT; CDR3: CSARGAGRVPGGNTEAFF
V: TRBV9; J: TRBJ2-5; D: NA; size: NA; DNA: TGTGCCAGCAGCGTGGACATGATCCAAGAGACCCAGTACTTC; CDR3: CASSVDMIQETQYF
V: TRBV7-2; J: TRBJ1-2; D: NA; size: few; DNA: TGTGCCAGCAGCTTATCCGATATCGGTGGCTACACCTTC; CDR3: CASSLSDIGGYTF
V: TRBV3-1; J: TRBJ1-2; D: NA; size: NA; DNA: TGTGCCAGCAGCGCCCGGGGGTCTGGTGGCTACACCTTC; CDR3: CASSARGSGGYTF
V: TRBV10-3; J: TRBJ1-1; D: NA; size: once; DNA: TGTGCCATCAGTGAGACGATGGAAGGGAACACTGAAGCTTTCTTT; CDR3: CAISETMEGNTEAFF
V: TRBV7-2; J: TRBJ2-2; D: NA; size: NA; DNA: TGTGCCAGCAGCTATCACAGGGAGACCGGGGAGCTGTTTTTT; CDR3: CASSYHRETGELFF
V: TRBV20-1; J: TRBJ1-5; D: NA; size: NA; DNA: TGCAGTGCCGAAAAGAGCTATAGCAATCAGCCCCAGCATTTT; CDR3: CSAEKSYSNQPQHF
V: TRBV7-2; J: TRBJ1-5; D: NA; size: NA; DNA: TGTGCCAGCAGCCCTCGAGGTGGTCACAATCAGCCCCAGCATTTT; CDR3: CASSPRGGHNQPQHF
V: TRBV30; J: TRBJ2-1; D: NA; size: NA; DNA: TGTGCCTGGAGTGTACGGGGGCGGGGCCATGAGCAGTTCTTC; CDR3: CAWSVRGRGHEQFF
V: TRBV11-2; J: TRBJ2-3; D: TRBD2; size: NA; DNA: TGTGCCAGCAGCTTAGATTTGTTACTAGCGGGAGTTCCAGATACGCAGTATTTT; CDR3: CASSLDLLLAGVPDTQYF
V: TRBV12-3/TRBV12-4; J: TRBJ2-2; D: TRBD1; size: NA; DNA: TGTGCCAGCAGTTTTGGCAGGGGGCCTCTGTTTTTT; CDR3: CASSFGRGPLFF
V: TRBV18; J: TRBJ2-7; D: NA; size: NA; DNA: TGTGCCAGCTCACCACGCTCGCCCTACGAGCAGTACTTC; CDR3: CASSPRSPYEQYF
V: TRBV12-3/TRBV12-4; J: TRBJ2-1; D: TRBD2; size: NA; DNA: TGTGCCAGCAGTTTAAATGGGGTCGGGAGGAGTGAGCAGTTCTTC; CDR3: CASSLNGVGRSEQFF
V: TRBV7-3; J: TRBJ2-1; D: NA; size: NA; DNA: TGTGCCAGCAGCCAAGGGACTGGCAATGAGCAGTTCTTC; CDR3: CASSQGTGNEQFF
V: TRBV2; J: TRBJ2-1; D: TRBD2; size: few; DNA: TGTGCCAGCACGGGAACTAGCGGGAGATATGAGCAGTTCTTC; CDR3: CASTGTSGRYEQFF
V: TRBV9; J: TRBJ2-3; D: TRBD2; size: NA; DNA: TGTGCCAGCAGCGTAGATCAGGGAGGGGAGGATACGCAGTATTTT; CDR3: CASSVDQGGEDTQYF
V: TRBV6-1; J: TRBJ2-1; D: TRBD1; size: NA; DNA: TGTGCCAGCAGTGCATTAATCCGGGACAGCTACAATGAGCAGTTCTTC; CDR3: CASSALIRDSYNEQFF
V: TRBV12-3/TRBV12-4; J: TRBJ1-3; D: NA; size: NA; DNA: TGTGCCAGCAGTTTCGCCATCATAAACACCATATATTTT; CDR3: CASSFAIINTIYF
V: TRBV7-9; J: TRBJ2-1; D: NA; size: many; DNA: TGTGCCAGCAGCTCGTTGGGAGACGAGCAGTTCTTC; CDR3: CASSSLGDEQFF
V: TRBV15; J: TRBJ2-7; D: NA; size: NA; DNA: TGTGCCACCAGCAGAGATAAACCTTACGAGCAGTACTTC; CDR3: CATSRDKPYEQYF
V: TRBV12-3/TRBV12-4; J: TRBJ1-5; D: TRBD1; size: NA; DNA: TGTGCCAGCACTTCCCTGGGACAGGGGGATGAGCCCCAGCATTTT; CDR3: CASTSLGQGDEPQHF
V: TRBV5-5; J: TRBJ1-1; D: NA; size: NA; DNA: TGTGCCAGCAGCATACAGGAGAACACTGAAGCTTTCTTT; CDR3: CASSIQENTEAFF
V: TRBV5-1; J: TRBJ2-1; D: NA; size: NA; DNA: TGCGCCAGCAGGGGACGACAATCTGGTGAGCAGTTCTTC; CDR3: CASRGRQSGEQFF
V: TRBV10-3; J: TRBJ1-3; D: NA; size: NA; DNA: TGTGCCATCAGTGGCGGACTTCGGGAGCTTGGAAACACCATATATTTT; CDR3: CAISGGLRELGNTIYF
V: TRBV6-5; J: TRBJ2-1; D: TRBD2; size: NA; DNA: TGTGCCAGCAGTTCTAGCGGGAGGGGCTCCTACAATGAGCAGTTCTTC; CDR3: CASSSSGRGSYNEQFF
V: TRBV7-2; J: TRBJ2-5; D: TRBD1; size: few; DNA: TGTGCCAGCAGAGTGACAGGGGTTGAGACCCAGTACTTC; CDR3: CASRVTGVETQYF
V: TRBV7-8; J: TRBJ2-1; D: TRBD2; size: NA; DNA: TGTGCCAGCTCGGGATCGGGGTGGCGGGAGGCCCCCTACAATGAGCAGTTCTTC; CDR3: CASSGSGWREAPYNEQFF
V: TRBV5-1; J: TRBJ2-7; D: TRBD2; size: NA; DNA: TGCGCCAGCAGCTTTGGACTAGCGGGTGACCACGAGCAGTACTTC; CDR3: CASSFGLAGDHEQYF
V: TRBV5-1; J: TRBJ2-1; D: NA; size: few; DNA: TGCGCCAGCAGAAGCATGATCGGAGGGGGCAATGAGCAGTTCTTC; CDR3: CASRSMIGGGNEQFF